The next 6 T cell receptor beta chains were all read from a single sample in a study of Ad26.COV2.S vaccination and SARS-CoV-2 variants. Treatment denoted: roughly 19 received Ad26.COV2.S at low or high dose, single or two shots; roughly five received placebo; per-sample allocation not given. Sampling was performed 63 days after the first vaccine or placebo injection. Clones were read by immunoSEQ multiplex PCR, and TCRdb kept only the in-frame ones, dropping some. The sample has 240,000 or so clones; approximately 90% are singletons. The starting material was peripheral blood, obtained in a trial of Ad26.COV2.S vaccine versus placebo. These receptors all come from a person aged 18-65 years who received the Ad26.COV2.S COVID-19 vaccine or a placebo.

The chain carries TRBV14 and TRBJ2-1; no definite D call. Trimming cost V 1 base and J 6 bases, with 10 bases left between them. CDR1 and CDR2 from the germline V gene are SGHDN and FVKESK. The CDR3 contains 14 residues. CDR3 in amino acids: CASSQGKPSNEQFF. The CDR3 region has the DNA TGTGCCAGCAGCCAAGGGAAGCCTTCCAATGAGCAGTTCTTC.

The V gene is TRBV9, the J gene TRBJ2-3; D is uncertain. V was pared by 2 bases and J by 3 bases, with 10 bases between. Per germline, CDR1 SGDLS and CDR2 YYNGEE. The CDR3 length is 14 residues. CDR3 DNA sequence: TGTGCCAGCAGCGTCGTCGGTTTTACAGATACGCAGTATTTT. Translating gives CASSVVGFTDTQYF.

J is TRBJ1-5 and V is TRBV7-9; tentatively, D is TRBD1 (6 bases). CDR1 is SEHNR, CDR2 FQNEAQ, per germline (reference sequence). Deletions cut 3 bases from V and 4 bases from J, with 16 bases between. This CDR3 region has 16 residues. The CDR3 reads CASSFASWTVNQPQHF. CDR3 DNA sequence: TGTGCCAGCAGCTTCGCTTCGTGGACAGTTAATCAGCCCCAGCATTTT.

The J gene is TRBJ1-2, the V gene TRBV24-1; tentative D call: TRBD1 (6 bases). The CDR3 length is 12 residues. Trimming left V 10 bases short and J 6 bases short, with 14 bases between. Per germline, CDR1 KGHDR and CDR2 SFDVKD. Here the CDR3 DNA reads TGTGCCACTGCAAGTTCAGGGGATGGCTACACCTTC. Its protein product is CATASSGDGYTF.

J is TRBJ2-7 and V is TRBV18, with D perhaps TRBD1 (6 bases). The CDR3 sequence is 15 residues long. V was cut by 3 bases and J by 5 bases, with 17 bases left in between. In germline, CDR1 is KGHSH, CDR2 LQKENI. The CDR3 region is CASSPQPQGSNEQYF. The CDR3 DNA is TGTGCCAGCTCACCCCAGCCCCAGGGGAGTAACGAGCAGTACTTC. Filled out from reference TRBV18 and TRBJ2-7, the complete variable domain reads NAGVMQNPRHLVRRRGQEARLRCSPMKGHSHVYWYRQLPEEGLKFMVYLQKENIIDESGMPKERFSAEFPKEGPSILRIQQVVRGDSAAYFCASSPQPQGSNEQYFGPGTRLTVT.

This clone was picked up one time. The chain combines TRBV6-2 or TRBV6-3 with TRBJ2-3; possible D gene TRBD2, 5 bases. Germline CDR1 reads MNHEY; CDR2 reads SVGEGT. V lost 2 bases and J 1 base, leaving 7 bases between the germline ends. CDR3 size: 14 residues. CDR3 nucleotide sequence: TGTGCCAGCAGTTACCTTAGCGGCACAGATACGCAGTATTTT. This translates into CASSYLSGTDTQYF.